This T cell receptor beta chain comes out of a study of cytomegalovirus exposure and HLA in healthy donors. Per the germline V gene, CDR1 is SNHLY and CDR2 is FYNNEI. V was pared by 5 bases and J by 6 bases, with 19 bases between. The CDR3 spans 15 residues. Of note for this clone: Its antigen is undetermined.

Study-wide results and limits: Equally common other TCR beta chains were less clonally expanded than HLA-associated ones, a later analysis found. TRBV6-2, TRBV6-3 and other indistinguishable V segments were excluded.

With 60 Vbeta and 13 Jbeta primers, the PCR was carried out. In the authors' methods: Later analysis identified 80 million to 90 million unique TCR beta chains, approximately 10 million shared. Here immunoSEQ multiplex PCR was the method, and the copy in TCRdb shows in-frame clones only, minus some. Clone size and V and J calls were adopted from that table, with D and trimming inferred from the DNA. The sample records approximately 130,000 clones, around 86% being singletons. The sequenced material came from PBMCs. The clonotype comes from a woman aged 45 to 65 in good health and CMV-seropositive. The chain links TRBV2 to TRBJ1-2; D is unclear. CDR3 DNA sequence: TGTGCCAGCAGTCCCCACATAGGCACCAGCGATGGCTACACCTTC. Protein: CASSPHIGTSDGYTF.